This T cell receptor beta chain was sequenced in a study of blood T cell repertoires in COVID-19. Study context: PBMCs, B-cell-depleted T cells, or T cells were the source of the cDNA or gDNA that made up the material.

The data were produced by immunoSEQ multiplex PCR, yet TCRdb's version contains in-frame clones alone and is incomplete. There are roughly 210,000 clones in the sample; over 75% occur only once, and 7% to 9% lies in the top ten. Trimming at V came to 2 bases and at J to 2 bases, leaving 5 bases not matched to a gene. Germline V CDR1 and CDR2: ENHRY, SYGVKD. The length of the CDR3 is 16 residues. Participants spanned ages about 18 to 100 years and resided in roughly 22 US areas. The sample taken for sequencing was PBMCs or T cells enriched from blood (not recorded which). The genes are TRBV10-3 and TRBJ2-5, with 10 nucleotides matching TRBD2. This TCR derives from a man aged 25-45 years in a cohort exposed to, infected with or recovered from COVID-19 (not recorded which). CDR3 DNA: TGTGCCATCAGTGAGCCCGGGACTAGCGTGCAAGAGACCCAGTACTTC. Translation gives CAISEPGTSVQETQYF.